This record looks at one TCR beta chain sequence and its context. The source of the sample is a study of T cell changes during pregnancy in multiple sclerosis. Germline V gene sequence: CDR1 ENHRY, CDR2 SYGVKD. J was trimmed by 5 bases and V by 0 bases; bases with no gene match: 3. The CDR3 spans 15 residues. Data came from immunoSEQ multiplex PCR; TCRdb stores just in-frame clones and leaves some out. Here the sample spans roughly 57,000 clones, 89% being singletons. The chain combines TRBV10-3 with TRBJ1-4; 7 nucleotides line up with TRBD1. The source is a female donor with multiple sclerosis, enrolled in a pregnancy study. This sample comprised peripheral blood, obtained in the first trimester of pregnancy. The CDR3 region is CAISESIRGNEKLFF. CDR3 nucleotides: TGTGCCATCAGTGAGTCGATCAGGGGGAATGAAAAACTGTTTTTT.